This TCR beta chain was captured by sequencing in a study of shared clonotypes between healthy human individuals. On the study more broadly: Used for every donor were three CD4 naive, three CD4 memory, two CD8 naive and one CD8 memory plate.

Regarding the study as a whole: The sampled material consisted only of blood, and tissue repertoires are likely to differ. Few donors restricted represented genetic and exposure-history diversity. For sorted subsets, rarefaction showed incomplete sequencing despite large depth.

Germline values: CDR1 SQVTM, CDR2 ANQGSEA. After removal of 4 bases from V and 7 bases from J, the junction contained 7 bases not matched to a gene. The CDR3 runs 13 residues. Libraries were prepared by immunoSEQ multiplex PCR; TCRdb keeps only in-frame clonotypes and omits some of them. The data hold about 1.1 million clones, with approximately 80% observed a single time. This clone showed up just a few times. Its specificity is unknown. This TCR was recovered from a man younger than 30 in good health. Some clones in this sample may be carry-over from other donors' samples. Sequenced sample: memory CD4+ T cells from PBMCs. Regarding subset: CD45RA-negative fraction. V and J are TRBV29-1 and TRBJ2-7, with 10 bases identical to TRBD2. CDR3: CSVGRLAGEEQYF. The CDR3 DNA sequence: TGCAGCGTTGGTCGGCTAGCGGGGGAGGAGCAGTACTTC.